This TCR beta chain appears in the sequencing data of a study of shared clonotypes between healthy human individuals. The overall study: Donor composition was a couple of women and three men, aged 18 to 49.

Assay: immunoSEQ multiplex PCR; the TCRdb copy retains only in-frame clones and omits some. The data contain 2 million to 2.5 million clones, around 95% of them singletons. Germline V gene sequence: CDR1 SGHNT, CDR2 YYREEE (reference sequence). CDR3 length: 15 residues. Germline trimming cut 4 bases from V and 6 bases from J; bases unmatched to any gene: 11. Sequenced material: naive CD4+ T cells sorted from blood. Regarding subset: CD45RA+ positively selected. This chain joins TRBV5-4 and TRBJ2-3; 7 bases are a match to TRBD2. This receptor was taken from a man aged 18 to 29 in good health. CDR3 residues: CASSRAGTGLDTQYF. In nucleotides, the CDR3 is TGTGCCAGCAGCAGAGCGGGGACCGGGTTGGATACGCAGTATTTT.